This is a list of T cell receptor beta chains from one sample in a study of blood T cell repertoires in COVID-19. Clones were read by immunoSEQ multiplex PCR, and TCRdb kept only the in-frame ones, dropping some. This sample has about 200,000 clones, with 70% to 90% found just once. Sample: peripheral blood. These receptors were collected from an elderly woman with acute or convalescent COVID-19. Each CDR3 is given with its conserved first and last residue. The D gene is left open where the match is weak. Clone size is shown for a subset of rows, as once, few, many or a class of expanded clone.

size	V	D	J	DNA	CDR3
-	TRBV5-1	-	TRBJ2-1	TGCGCCAGCAGCTTTATAATAGGAGGTGAGCAGTTCTTC	CASSFIIGGEQFF
-	TRBV7-2	TRBD2	TRBJ2-7	TGTGCCAGCAGCTTAGGAGCGGGATCCTACGAGCAGTACTTC	CASSLGAGSYEQYF
-	TRBV7-2	-	TRBJ2-5	TGTGCCAGCAGCTTAGGAGGTCTCAGCTTCTCCCAAGAGACCCAGTACTTC	CASSLGGLSFSQETQYF
-	TRBV2	-	TRBJ2-2	TGTGCCAGCAGTGATTTAGCGGCCGGGGAGCTGTTTTTT	CASSDLAAGELFF
few	TRBV18	TRBD2	TRBJ2-1	TGTGCCAGCTCGCTACTAGCGGGAGGAGGCCATGAGCAGTTCTTC	CASSLLAGGGHEQFF
-	TRBV9	-	TRBJ2-7	TGTGCCAGCAGCGTAGAGCCACTTTTGTCCTACGAGCAGTACTTC	CASSVEPLLSYEQYF
few	TRBV7-3	-	TRBJ2-1	TGTGCCAGCAGCTTATTACCGCCTCCGGTCCTCTCCTACAATGAGCAGTTCTTC	CASSLLPPPVLSYNEQFF
-	TRBV6-2/TRBV6-3	-	TRBJ2-1	TGTGCCAGCAGTTACTTATCCGCCTACAATGAGCAGTTCTTC	CASSYLSAYNEQFF
-	TRBV2	-	TRBJ1-6	TGTGCCAGCAGTCCTACGCAGGTCGCGAATTCACCCCTCCACTTT	CASSPTQVANSPLHF
-	TRBV28	-	TRBJ1-4	TGTGCCAGCAGTAGAGGGGGGGCCTCTACGTCTAATGAAAAACTGTTTTTT	CASSRGGASTSNEKLFF
-	TRBV29-1	-	TRBJ2-5	TGCAGCGTTGAAGCCGGGGGACAAGAGACCCAGTACTTC	CSVEAGGQETQYF
-	TRBV4-3	TRBD1	TRBJ2-3	TGCGCCAGCAGTCCTTTCGGACAGGGTCCAACAGATACGCAGTATTTT	CASSPFGQGPTDTQYF
-	TRBV18	-	TRBJ1-2	TGTGCCAGCTCCGACAGTCTACTTTATGGCTACACCTTC	CASSDSLLYGYTF
-	TRBV9	TRBD1	TRBJ1-4	TGTGCCAGCAGCCCTCGGACAGGGGATGAAAAACTGTTTTTT	CASSPRTGDEKLFF
-	TRBV6-4	TRBD2	TRBJ2-3	TGTGCCAGCAGTGACGGGACTAGGCATACGCAGTATTTT	CASSDGTRHTQYF
-	TRBV30	-	TRBJ1-5	TGTGCCTGGAGTGTAGTTTTGGGGCCATATAGCAATCAGCCCCAGCATTTT	CAWSVVLGPYSNQPQHF
-	TRBV6-5	-	TRBJ1-2	TGTGCCAGCAGTTACGATCGGGATGCCTATGGCTACACCTTC	CASSYDRDAYGYTF
-	TRBV20-1	-	TRBJ1-2	TGCAACGCACAGGGTGACGGCTACACCTTC	CNAQGDGYTF
once	TRBV9	-	TRBJ1-2	TGTGCCAGCAGCGTAGACGGGTATGGCTACACCTTC	CASSVDGYGYTF
-	TRBV7-2	TRBD1	TRBJ2-7	TGTGCCAGCAGCCGGGACAGACGGACTTACGAGCAGTACTTC	CASSRDRRTYEQYF
-	TRBV25-1	-	TRBJ2-5	TGTGCCAGCAGTGAATCCCGTAAGCGCCAAGAGACCCAGTACTTC	CASSESRKRQETQYF
-	TRBV28	-	TRBJ1-3	TGTGCCAGCAGTCCAACAGTTGGCAAACGAAACACCATATATTTT	CASSPTVGKRNTIYF
few	TRBV5-8	-	TRBJ1-2	TGTGCCAGCAGCTTGGCAGGGATCGGCTACACCTTC	CASSLAGIGYTF
-	TRBV6-5	TRBD1	TRBJ2-7	TGTGCCAGCAGTTACTTTAAACAGGGGGCCTACGAGCAGTACTTC	CASSYFKQGAYEQYF
-	TRBV5-5	TRBD1	TRBJ1-2	TGTGCCAGCAGCGTCGACGTAACGGACAGGGTGTATGGCTACACCTTC	CASSVDVTDRVYGYTF
-	TRBV6-4	TRBD1	TRBJ1-2	TGTGCCAGCGGGACAGGGGCCTCCTATGGCTACACCTTC	CASGTGASYGYTF
-	TRBV2	-	TRBJ1-5	TGTGCCAGCATGAGGGAGGCCAATCAGCCCCAGCATTTT	CASMREANQPQHF
-	TRBV11-2	TRBD1	TRBJ2-7	TGTGCCAGCAGCTTAGCATGGACAGGGCCGTACTTC	CASSLAWTGPYF
-	TRBV6-6	-	TRBJ1-1	TGTGCCAGCAGATTAGGAATAAGGGGCACTGAAGCTTTCTTT	CASRLGIRGTEAFF
-	TRBV6-2/TRBV6-3	TRBD2	TRBJ2-5	TGTGCCAGCAGTTACCGAGCGGGAGGGGGTCAAGAGACCCAGTACTTC	CASSYRAGGGQETQYF
-	TRBV2	-	TRBJ1-3	TGTGCCAGCAGTGAAGCAACGGGGGTGGGAAACACCATATATTTT	CASSEATGVGNTIYF
once	TRBV14	-	TRBJ2-5	TGTGCCAGCAGCCTAGTAGAGACCCAGTACTTC	CASSLVETQYF
-	TRBV2	TRBD2	TRBJ2-5	TGTGCCAGCAGTCGGGAGGGAGGTTCAGAGACCCAGTACTTC	CASSREGGSETQYF
once	TRBV4-3	-	TRBJ1-2	TGCGCCAGCAGCCAACGAAGGGAGTACTATGGCTACACCTTC	CASSQRREYYGYTF
-	TRBV27	-	TRBJ1-5	TGTGCCAGCAGTTTAAGTAGACAGCTTAATCAGCCCCAGCATTTT	CASSLSRQLNQPQHF
-	TRBV5-1	-	TRBJ2-5	TGCGCCAGCAGCGGGGGCGGAGCTTGGGAGACCCAGTACTTC	CASSGGGAWETQYF
-	TRBV12-5	-	TRBJ1-2	TGTGCTAGTGGTATTTGGGGCCGGCCGGGCTACACCTTC	CASGIWGRPGYTF
-	TRBV7-2	-	TRBJ1-1	TGTGCCAGCAGCAGGGGGGGGACACTGAACACTGAAGCTTTCTTT	CASSRGGTLNTEAFF
-	TRBV9	-	TRBJ1-1	TGTGCCAGCAGACCTAGGTCGAGCGATGAAGCTTTCTTT	CASRPRSSDEAFF
-	TRBV7-9	-	TRBJ1-2	TGTGCCAGCAGCCCACAGTTCGATGGCTACACCTTC	CASSPQFDGYTF
-	TRBV18	TRBD2	TRBJ2-1	TGTGCCGGCTCACCCGCCAGGACTAGCGGGACCAACTACAATGAGCAGTTCTTC	CAGSPARTSGTNYNEQFF
-	TRBV7-3	-	TRBJ2-3	TGTGCCAGCAGCCTCCTAAGGGGGACCACTAGCACAGATACGCAGTATTTT	CASSLLRGTTSTDTQYF
-	TRBV9	TRBD2	TRBJ2-1	TGTGCCAGCAGCATCTATTCTAGCGGGGCCAATGAGCAGTTCTTC	CASSIYSSGANEQFF
once	TRBV7-2	TRBD1	TRBJ2-3	TGTGCCAGCAGCTCACAGGGGATAGATACGCAGTATTTT	CASSSQGIDTQYF
-	TRBV9	TRBD1	TRBJ2-2	TGTGCCAGCAGCGTAGCATTACAGGGGGCAGGGACCGGGGAGCTGTTTTTT	CASSVALQGAGTGELFF
once	TRBV7-9	-	TRBJ1-3	TGTGCCAGCAGCCCGACGGGTATTTCATCTGGAAACACCATATATTTT	CASSPTGISSGNTIYF
-	TRBV9	TRBD2	TRBJ2-3	TGTGCCAGCAGCGACCCCAGCGGGAGGATGGGCACAGATACGCAGTATTTT	CASSDPSGRMGTDTQYF
-	TRBV28	-	TRBJ1-1	TGTGCCAGCAGCTACCACGATGTTACTGAAGCTTTCTTT	CASSYHDVTEAFF
-	TRBV29-1	-	TRBJ2-1	TGCAGCGTTATGGAGACTATTCCCTTCGGGGAGCAGTTCTTC	CSVMETIPFGEQFF
-	TRBV5-1	TRBD1	TRBJ2-1	TGCGCCAGCGCCACGCCGGGACAGGAATACAATGAGCAGTTCTTC	CASATPGQEYNEQFF
-	TRBV6-5	-	TRBJ1-1	TGTGCCAGCAGGAGGAATTGGGACACTGAAGCTTTCTTT	CASRRNWDTEAFF
-	TRBV6-6	-	TRBJ1-3	TGTGCCAGCAGTACCCGGGACCCCGCGGGAGGAAACACCATATATTTT	CASSTRDPAGGNTIYF
-	TRBV6-2/TRBV6-3	-	TRBJ1-6	TGTGCCAGCAGCAAAAGAATGATTACGCGGTACCTCCACTTT	CASSKRMITRYLHF
-	TRBV7-9	-	TRBJ1-2	TGTGCCAGCAGCTCCTTTTCGGAGCCCCCATTTGGCTACACCTTC	CASSSFSEPPFGYTF
-	TRBV5-1	-	TRBJ1-1	TGCGCCAGCAGCTTGGTCAGGGTCAGGGGCACTGAAGCTTTCTTT	CASSLVRVRGTEAFF
-	TRBV7-8	TRBD1	TRBJ2-5	TGTGCCAGCAGCTCCAGACCCGCCAGGGGGAGCCAAGAGACCCAGTACTTC	CASSSRPARGSQETQYF
-	TRBV24-1	-	TRBJ2-2	TGTGCCACCACAACAGCGGGAGGGGACAGGGTCGGGGAGCTGTTTTTT	CATTTAGGDRVGELFF
-	TRBV15	TRBD1	TRBJ1-1	TGTGCCACCAGCAGTTTGTACAGGGGGACTGAAGCTTTCTTT	CATSSLYRGTEAFF
-	TRBV19	-	TRBJ1-2	TGTGCCAGTAGGGGTAGTCCGGGTCTTGGCTACACCTTC	CASRGSPGLGYTF